This paragraph covers one TCR beta chain sequence. As to time point: patch test 1, 2 weeks after DPC sensitization. The sample's treatment: therapeutic diphenylcyclopropenone sensitization with weekly scalp DPC. This sample was taken from a study of human T cells and chemical hapten exposure. V was shortened by 5 bases and J by 3 bases, with 10 bases between the two germline ends. Germline V gives CDR1 SGHTA, CDR2 FQGTGA. The CDR3 runs 13 residues. A single record per CDR3 protein comes from TCRdb applying MiXCR to the RACE reads. This table has 150,000 to 200,000 distinct CDR3 sequences, about 14% appearing once.

Sequences were derived from whole blood, sampled in connection with sensitization to the hapten diphenylcyclopropenone (DPC). The chain has TRBV7-3 and TRBJ1-1; the D is unclear. The TCR originated in a woman aged 25 to 39 with alopecia areata. Some clones in this sample may be carry-over from other donors' samples. The CDR3 DNA follows: TGTGCCAGCAGCCGAAAAGCCGACACTGAAGCTTTCTTT. It encodes CASSRKADTEAFF. The full variable domain, its missing parts supplied by reference TRBV7-3 and TRBJ1-1, is GAGVSQTPSNKVTEKGKYVELRCDPISGHTALYWYRQSLGQGPEFLIYFQGTGAADDSGLPNDRFFAVRPEGSVSTLKIQRTERGDSAVYLCASSRKADTEAFFGQGTRLTVV.